The source of this T cell receptor beta chain is a study of vaccination and CD4 T cells after COVID-19. Study-level background: In the convalescent cohort, there were six males and four females, two of them Hispanic. Post-vaccine sampling followed dose two by a median 72 days (range 14 to 241).

An Oncomine TCR Beta short-read assay was used to sequence the DNA from cultured CD4+ T cells. Cultures of CD4+ T cells served as the source for extracting genomic DNA. One entry per CDR3 protein, called by TCRdb with MiXCR from the PCR reads. This table holds 24,000 or so distinct CDR3 sequences, around three fifths found once. This clonotype occurred a few times. No antigen is known for it. The J segment lost 7 bases and the V segment lost 5 bases, leaving 12 bases of the junction unmatched. CDR3 length: 15 amino acids. Per germline, CDR1 DFQATT and CDR2 SNEGSKA (reference sequence). Sample treatment: roughly 11-day PBMC culture with coronavirus spike peptide pools or control peptides (ViraFEST assay).

Sequenced input: CD4+ T cells from blood, cultured in vitro. The J gene is TRBJ1-5, the V gene TRBV20-1; 9 nucleotides line up with TRBD1. This TCR was sampled from a human donor who had recovered from COVID-19. The CDR3 coding sequence is TGCAGTGCTGAGTCGACAGGGGGGTCTTACCAGCCCCAGCATTTT. This sequence encodes CSAESTGGSYQPQHF.